This TCR beta chain derives from a study of somatic mutations in cytotoxic T cells in rheumatoid arthritis. V shed 0 bases, J shed 4 bases, and the junction held 4 bases outside the gene matches. The CDR3 contains 15 residues. CDR1 is LGHNA and CDR2 is YSLEER in the germline V gene. Profiling relied on immunoSEQ multiplex PCR, and the TCRdb table lists in-frame clones only, not all of them. The data contain more than 6,000 clones, roughly 70% of them singletons. Sequencing was done on a sample of CD8+ T cells sorted from blood. This TCR was sampled from a man aged 35 to 55 in good health. The chain is built from TRBV4-3 and TRBJ1-2; 8 nucleotides align to TRBD1. The CDR3: CASSQDEDRVYGYTF. CDR3 in DNA: TGCGCCAGCAGCCAAGATGAGGACAGGGTCTATGGCTACACCTTC.